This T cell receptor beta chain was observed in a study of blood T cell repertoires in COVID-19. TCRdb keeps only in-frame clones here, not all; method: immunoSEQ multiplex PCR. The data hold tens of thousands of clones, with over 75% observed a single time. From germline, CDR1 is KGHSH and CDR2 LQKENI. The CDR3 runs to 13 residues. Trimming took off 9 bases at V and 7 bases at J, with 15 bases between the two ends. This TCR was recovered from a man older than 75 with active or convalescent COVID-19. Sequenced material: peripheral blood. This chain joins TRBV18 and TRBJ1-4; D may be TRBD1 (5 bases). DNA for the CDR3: TGTGCCAGTCTGCTGCAGGGAGGTGAAAAACTGTTTTTT. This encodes CASLLQGGEKLFF.